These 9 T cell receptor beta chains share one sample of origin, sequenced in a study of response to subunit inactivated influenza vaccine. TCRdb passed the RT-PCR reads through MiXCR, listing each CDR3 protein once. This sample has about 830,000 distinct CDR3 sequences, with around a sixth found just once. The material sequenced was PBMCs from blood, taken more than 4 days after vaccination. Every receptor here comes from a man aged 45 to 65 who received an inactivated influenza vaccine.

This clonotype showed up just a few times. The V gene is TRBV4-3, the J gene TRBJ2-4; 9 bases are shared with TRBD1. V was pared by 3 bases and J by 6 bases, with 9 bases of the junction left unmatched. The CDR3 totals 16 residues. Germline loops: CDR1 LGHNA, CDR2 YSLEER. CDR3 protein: CASSHGPGQGGNIQYF. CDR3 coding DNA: TGCGCCAGCAGCCACGGCCCGGGACAGGGAGGAAACATTCAGTACTTC.

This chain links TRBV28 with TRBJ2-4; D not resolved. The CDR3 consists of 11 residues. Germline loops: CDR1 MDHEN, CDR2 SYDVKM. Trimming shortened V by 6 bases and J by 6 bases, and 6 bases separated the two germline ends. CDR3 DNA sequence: TGTGCCAGCAGGGACGGAAACATTCAGTACTTC. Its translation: CASRDGNIQYF.

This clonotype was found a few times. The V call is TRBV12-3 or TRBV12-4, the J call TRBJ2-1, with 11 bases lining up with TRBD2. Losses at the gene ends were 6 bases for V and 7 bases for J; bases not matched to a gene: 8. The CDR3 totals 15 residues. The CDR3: CASRHGTSGGNEQFF. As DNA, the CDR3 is TGTGCCAGCAGACACGGGACTAGCGGCGGAAATGAGCAGTTCTTC.

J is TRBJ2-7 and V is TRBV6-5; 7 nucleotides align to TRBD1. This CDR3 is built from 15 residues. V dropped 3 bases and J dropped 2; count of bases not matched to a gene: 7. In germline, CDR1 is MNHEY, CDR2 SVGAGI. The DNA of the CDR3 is TGTGCCAGCAGTTATTCGGGACAGCCAACCTACGAGCAGTACTTC. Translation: CASSYSGQPTYEQYF.

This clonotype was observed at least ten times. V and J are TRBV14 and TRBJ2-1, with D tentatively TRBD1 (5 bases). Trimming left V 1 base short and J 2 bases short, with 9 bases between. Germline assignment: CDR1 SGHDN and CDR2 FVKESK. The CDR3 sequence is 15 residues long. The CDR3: CASSQGSGPYNEQFF. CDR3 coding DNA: TGTGCCAGCAGCCAAGGTTCAGGGCCCTACAATGAGCAGTTCTTC.

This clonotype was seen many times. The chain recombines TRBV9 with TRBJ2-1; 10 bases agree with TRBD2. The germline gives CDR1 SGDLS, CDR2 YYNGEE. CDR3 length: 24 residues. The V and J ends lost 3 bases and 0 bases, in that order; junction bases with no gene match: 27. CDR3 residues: CASSDDWGVGVTSGLWSSYNEQFF. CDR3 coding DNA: TGTGCCAGCAGCGACGACTGGGGGGTGGGGGTGACTAGCGGGCTATGGAGCTCCTACAATGAGCAGTTCTTC.

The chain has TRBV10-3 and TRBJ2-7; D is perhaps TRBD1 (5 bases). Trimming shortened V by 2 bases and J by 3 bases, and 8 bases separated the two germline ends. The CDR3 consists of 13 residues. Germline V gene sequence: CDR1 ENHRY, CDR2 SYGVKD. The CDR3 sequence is CAISERGYYEQYF. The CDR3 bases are TGTGCCATCAGTGAGAGGGGATACTACGAGCAGTACTTC.

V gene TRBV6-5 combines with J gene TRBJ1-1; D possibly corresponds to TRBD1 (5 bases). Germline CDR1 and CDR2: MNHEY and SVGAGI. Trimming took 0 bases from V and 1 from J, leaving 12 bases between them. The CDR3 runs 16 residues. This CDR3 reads CASSYSREGQNTEAFF. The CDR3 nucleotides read TGTGCCAGCAGTTACTCGAGGGAGGGGCAGAACACTGAAGCTTTCTTT.

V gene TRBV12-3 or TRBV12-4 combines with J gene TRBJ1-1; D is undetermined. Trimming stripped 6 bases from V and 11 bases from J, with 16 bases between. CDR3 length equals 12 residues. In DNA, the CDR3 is TGTGCCAGCAGCCTGGGTCCCCGGGTCGCTTTCTTT. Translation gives CASSLGPRVAFF.